This record concerns one T cell receptor beta chain sequence. The CDR3 loop spans 15 amino acids. Germline V gives CDR1 SGHNT, CDR2 YYREEE (reference sequence). Trimming removed 4 bases at V and 4 bases at J, with 17 bases between. This specimen belongs to a study of control samples from healthy donors and cancer patients. The data were produced by immunoSEQ multiplex PCR, yet TCRdb's version contains in-frame clones alone and is incomplete. The sample yields 88,000 or so clones, roughly 93% seen once. The V gene is TRBV5-4, the J gene TRBJ1-2, with a weak D call TRBD1 (5 bases). Sequenced material: blood. This clonotype was sampled from a woman between 18 and 29 years old in good health. The CDR3 coding sequence is TGTGCCAGCAGCGGAACAGGCGCCTGGGGCTATGGCTACACCTTC. The encoded protein is CASSGTGAWGYGYTF.